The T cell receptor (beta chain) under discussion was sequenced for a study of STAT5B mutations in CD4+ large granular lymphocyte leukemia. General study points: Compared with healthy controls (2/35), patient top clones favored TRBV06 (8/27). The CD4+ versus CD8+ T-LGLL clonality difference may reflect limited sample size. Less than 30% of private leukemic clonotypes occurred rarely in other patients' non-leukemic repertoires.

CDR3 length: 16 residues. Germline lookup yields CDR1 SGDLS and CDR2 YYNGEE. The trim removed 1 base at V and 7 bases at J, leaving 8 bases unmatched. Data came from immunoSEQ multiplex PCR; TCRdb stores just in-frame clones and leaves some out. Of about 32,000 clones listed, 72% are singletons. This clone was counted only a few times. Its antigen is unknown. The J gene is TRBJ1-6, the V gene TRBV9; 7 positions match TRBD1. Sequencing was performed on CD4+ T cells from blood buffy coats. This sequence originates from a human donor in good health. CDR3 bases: TGTGCCAGCAGCGTAACGGGGACAGCGGAGAATTCACCCCTCCACTTT. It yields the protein CASSVTGTAENSPLHF.